This entry is about one T cell receptor (beta chain). This record belongs to a study of control samples from healthy donors and cancer patients. Sequencing was performed with immunoSEQ multiplex PCR; in TCRdb, only in-frame clones are kept and a portion is missing. The table shows tens of thousands of clones, with roughly 90% occurring only once. Trimming removed 8 bases at V and 2 bases at J, with 16 bases between. CDR1 is SNHLY and CDR2 is FYNNEI in the germline V gene. This CDR3 comprises 14 residues. The chain combines TRBV2 with TRBJ2-7; D may be TRBD1 (7 bases). The sequenced sample consisted of PBMCs. The TCR was taken from a man in his 60s with head and neck cancer. CDR3 sequence: CASQGGGSPYEQYF. In nucleotides, the CDR3 is TGTGCCAGCCAGGGGGGTGGGAGTCCCTACGAGCAGTACTTC.